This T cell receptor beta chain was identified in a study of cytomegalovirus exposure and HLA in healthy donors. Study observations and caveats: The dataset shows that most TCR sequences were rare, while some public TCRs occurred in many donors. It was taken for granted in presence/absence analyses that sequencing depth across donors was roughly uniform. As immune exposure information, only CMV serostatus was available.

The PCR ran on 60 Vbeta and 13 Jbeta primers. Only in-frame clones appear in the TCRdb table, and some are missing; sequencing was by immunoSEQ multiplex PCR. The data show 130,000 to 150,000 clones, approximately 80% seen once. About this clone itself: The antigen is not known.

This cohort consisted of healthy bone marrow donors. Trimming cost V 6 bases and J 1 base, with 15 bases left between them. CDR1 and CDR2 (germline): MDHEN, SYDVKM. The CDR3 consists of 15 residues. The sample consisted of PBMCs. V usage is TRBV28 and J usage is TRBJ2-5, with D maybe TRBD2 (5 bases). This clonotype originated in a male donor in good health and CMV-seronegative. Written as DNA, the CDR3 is TGTGCCAGCAGCTCACAAAAAGGGAGCCAAGAGACCCAGTACTTC. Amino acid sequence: CASSSQKGSQETQYF.